This is a list of T cell receptor beta chains from one sample in a study of identical twins. TCRdb re-called the 5' RACE reads through MiXCR, storing one row per CDR3 protein. The sample shows 700,000 to 950,000 distinct CDR3 sequences, approximately 13% of them seen only once. This same sample was also taken into another study, of yellow fever vaccine responses in identical twins.

The specimen sequenced was PBMCs. The receptors stem from a woman aged 18-29 years in good health. CDR3s include the opening cysteine and the closing phenylalanine or tryptophan. D genes are given only for firm matches. Rows give clone size only sometimes, using once, few, many, or a class for an expanded clone.

size | J | V | length | D | DNA | CDR3
NA | TRBJ1-6 | TRBV25-1 | 14 | NA | TGTGCCAGCAGTGACACAGGTGGCAATTCACCCCTCCACTTT | CASSDTGGNSPLHF
NA | TRBJ2-1 | TRBV12-3/TRBV12-4 | 15 | TRBD2 | TGTGCCAGCAGTTTCGGACTAGCGGTAAACAATGAGCAGTTCTTC | CASSFGLAVNNEQFF
many | TRBJ2-3 | TRBV20-1 | 14 | NA | TGCAGTGCTAGAGGACTGGTTAGCACAGATACGCAGTATTTT | CSARGLVSTDTQYF
many | TRBJ2-1 | TRBV10-3 | 11 | NA | TGTGCCATCGGGGAGGACGGTTCTAGGGTCTTC | CAIGEDGSRVF
few | TRBJ2-3 | TRBV7-6 | 15 | TRBD2 | TGTGCCAGCACTAGAAGGAGCGGGGGGGACGATACGCAGTATTTT | CASTRRSGGDDTQYF
few | TRBJ2-7 | TRBV6-1 | 14 | TRBD1 | TGTGCCAGCAGTCGACAGGGGGCCGACTACGAGCAGTACTTC | CASSRQGADYEQYF
NA | TRBJ2-1 | TRBV5-5 | 17 | TRBD1 | TGTGCCAGCAGCTTATCCCCCAGGACAGGAGACTACAATGAGCAGTTCTTC | CASSLSPRTGDYNEQFF
few | TRBJ2-5 | TRBV5-4 | 14 | NA | TGTGCCAGCAGCACCGGGACTGCTGCTGGGCCCCAGTACTTC | CASSTGTAAGPQYF
few | TRBJ2-5 | TRBV7-7 | 17 | NA | TGTGCCAGCAGCTTAGGTGTGCGGGACCCAAGCCGAGAGACCCAGTACTTC | CASSLGVRDPSRETQYF
NA | TRBJ2-1 | TRBV4-2 | 17 | NA | TGTGCCAGCAGCCAATCCGACCTGGGTTTGCAGGGCAATGAGCAGTTCTTC | CASSQSDLGLQGNEQFF
few | TRBJ1-2 | TRBV2 | 12 | NA | TGTGCCAGCAAGTCGAACTCTTATGGCTACACCTTC | CASKSNSYGYTF
NA | TRBJ2-5 | TRBV6-2/TRBV6-3 | 14 | NA | TGTGCCAGCAGTTATGCACGGGACCAAGAGACCCAGTACTTC | CASSYARDQETQYF
many | TRBJ2-1 | TRBV6-5 | 13 | NA | TGTGCCAGCAGTTACTCAGCAGGCAATGAGCAGTTCTTC | CASSYSAGNEQFF
few | TRBJ2-2 | TRBV5-4 | 18 | TRBD2 | TGTGCCAGCAGCAGCTTGCTTGATGGGACTAGCGTCACCGGGGAGCTGTTTTTT | CASSSLLDGTSVTGELFF
NA | TRBJ2-3 | TRBV10-3 | 14 | TRBD2 | TGTGCCATCACCGCAGCGGGAGGGACCAGTACGCAGTATTTT | CAITAAGGTSTQYF
few | TRBJ1-1 | TRBV2 | 15 | NA | TGTGCCAGCAGTGACTTGGGGCACGGGGTCCCTGAAGCTTTCTTT | CASSDLGHGVPEAFF
NA | TRBJ2-4 | TRBV3-1 | 15 | TRBD2 | TGTGCCAGCAGCCTCAGAGCGGGGGGGCGGGACATTCAGTACTTC | CASSLRAGGRDIQYF